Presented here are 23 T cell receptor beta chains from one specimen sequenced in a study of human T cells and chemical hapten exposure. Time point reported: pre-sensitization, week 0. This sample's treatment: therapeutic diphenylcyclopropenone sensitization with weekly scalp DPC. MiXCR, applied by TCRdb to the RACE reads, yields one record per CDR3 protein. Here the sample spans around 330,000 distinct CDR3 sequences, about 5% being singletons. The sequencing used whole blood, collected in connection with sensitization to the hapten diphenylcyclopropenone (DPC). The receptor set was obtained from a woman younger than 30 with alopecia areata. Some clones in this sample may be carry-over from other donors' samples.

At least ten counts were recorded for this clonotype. CDR3 amino acids: CASMAGDETQYF. CDR3 DNA: TGTGCCAGCATGGCAGGGGATGAGACCCAGTACTTC. V usage is TRBV28 and J usage is TRBJ2-5; D might be TRBD1 (6 bases). Germline lookup yields CDR1 MDHEN and CDR2 SYDVKM. Trimming pared 7 bases from V and 5 bases from J, leaving 11 bases between. The CDR3 extends over 12 amino acids.

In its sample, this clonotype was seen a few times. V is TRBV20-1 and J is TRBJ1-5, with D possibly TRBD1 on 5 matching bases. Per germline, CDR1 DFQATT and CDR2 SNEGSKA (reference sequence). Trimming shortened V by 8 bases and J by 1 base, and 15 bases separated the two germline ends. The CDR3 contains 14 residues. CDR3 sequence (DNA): TGCAGTCCAGCTCCCCGGGGCAGCAATCAGCCCCAGCATTTT. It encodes CSPAPRGSNQPQHF.

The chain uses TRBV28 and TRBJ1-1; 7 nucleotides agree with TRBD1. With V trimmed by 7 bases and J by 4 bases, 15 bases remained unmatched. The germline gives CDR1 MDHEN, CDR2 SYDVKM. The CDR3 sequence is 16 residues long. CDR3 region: CASTPSEGARGTEAFF. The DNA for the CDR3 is TGTGCCAGCACGCCGAGCGAGGGGGCAAGGGGCACTGAAGCTTTCTTT.

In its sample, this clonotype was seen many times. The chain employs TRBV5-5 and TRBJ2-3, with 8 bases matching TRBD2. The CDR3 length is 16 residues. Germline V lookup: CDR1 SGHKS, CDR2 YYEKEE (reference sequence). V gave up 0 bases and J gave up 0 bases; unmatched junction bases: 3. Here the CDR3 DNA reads TGTGCCAGCAGCTTGGTAGCGGGGCCCAGCACAGATACGCAGTATTTT. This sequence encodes CASSLVAGPSTDTQYF.

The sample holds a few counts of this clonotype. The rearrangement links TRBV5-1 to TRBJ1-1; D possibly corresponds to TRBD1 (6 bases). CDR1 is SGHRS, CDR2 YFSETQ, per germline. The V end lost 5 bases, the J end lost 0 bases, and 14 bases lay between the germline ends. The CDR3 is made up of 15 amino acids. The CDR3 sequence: CASSVGGPVNTEAFF. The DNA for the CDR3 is TGCGCCAGCAGTGTGGGGGGGCCCGTGAACACTGAAGCTTTCTTT. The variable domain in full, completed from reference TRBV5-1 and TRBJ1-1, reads KAGVTQTPRYLIKTRGQQVTLSCSPISGHRSVSWYQQTPGQGLQFLFEYFSETQRNKGNFPGRFSGRQFSNSRSEMNVSTLELGDSALYLCASSVGGPVNTEAFFGQGTRLTVV.

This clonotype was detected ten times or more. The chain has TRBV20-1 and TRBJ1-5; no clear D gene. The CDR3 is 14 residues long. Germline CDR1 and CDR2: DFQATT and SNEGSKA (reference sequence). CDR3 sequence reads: CSLDDPYSNQPQHF. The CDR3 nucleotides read TGCAGCCTCGATGACCCGTATAGCAATCAGCCCCAGCATTTT.

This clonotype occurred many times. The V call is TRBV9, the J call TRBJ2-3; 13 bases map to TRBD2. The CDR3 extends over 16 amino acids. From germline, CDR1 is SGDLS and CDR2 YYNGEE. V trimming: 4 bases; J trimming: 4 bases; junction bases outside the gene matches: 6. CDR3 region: CASSSEGLAGPDTQYF. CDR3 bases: TGTGCCAGCAGCTCCGAGGGACTAGCGGGGCCAGATACGCAGTATTTT.

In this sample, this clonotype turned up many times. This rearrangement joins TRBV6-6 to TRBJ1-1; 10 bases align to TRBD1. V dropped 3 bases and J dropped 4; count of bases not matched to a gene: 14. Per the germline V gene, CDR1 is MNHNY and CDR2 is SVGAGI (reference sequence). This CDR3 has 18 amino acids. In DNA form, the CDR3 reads TGTGCCAGCAGTTATGCCGGACAGGGGGGACCGCTGAGCACTGAAGCTTTCTTT. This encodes CASSYAGQGGPLSTEAFF.

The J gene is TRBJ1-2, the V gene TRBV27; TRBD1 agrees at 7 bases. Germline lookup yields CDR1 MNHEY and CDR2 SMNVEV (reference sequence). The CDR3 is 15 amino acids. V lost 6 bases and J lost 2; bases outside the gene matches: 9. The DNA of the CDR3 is TGTGCCAGCAGCCCACAGGGGAATCTCAACTATGGCTACACCTTC. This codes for CASSPQGNLNYGYTF.

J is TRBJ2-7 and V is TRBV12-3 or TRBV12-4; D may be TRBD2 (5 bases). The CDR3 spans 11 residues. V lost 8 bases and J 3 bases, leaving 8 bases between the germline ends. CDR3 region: CASGRDYEQYF. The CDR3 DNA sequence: TGTGCCAGCGGACGGGACTACGAGCAGTACTTC.

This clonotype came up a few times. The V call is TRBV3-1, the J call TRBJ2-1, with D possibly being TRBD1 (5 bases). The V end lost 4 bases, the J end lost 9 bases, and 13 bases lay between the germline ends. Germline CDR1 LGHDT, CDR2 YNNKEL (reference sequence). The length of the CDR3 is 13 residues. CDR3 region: CASSRLREIEQFF. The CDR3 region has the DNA TGTGCCAGCAGCCGCCTCAGGGAAATTGAGCAGTTCTTC.

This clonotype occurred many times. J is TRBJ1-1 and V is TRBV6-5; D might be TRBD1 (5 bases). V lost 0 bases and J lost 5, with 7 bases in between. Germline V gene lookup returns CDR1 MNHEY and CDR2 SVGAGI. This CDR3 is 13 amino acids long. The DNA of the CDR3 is TGTGCCAGCAGTTACTCGAAGGGGACTGAAGCTTTCTTT. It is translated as CASSYSKGTEAFF.

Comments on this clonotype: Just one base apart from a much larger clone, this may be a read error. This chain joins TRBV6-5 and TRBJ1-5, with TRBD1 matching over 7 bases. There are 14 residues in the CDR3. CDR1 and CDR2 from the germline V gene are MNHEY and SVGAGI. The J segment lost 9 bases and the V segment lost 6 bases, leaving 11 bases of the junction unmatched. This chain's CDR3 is CASRSEQGRWPQHF. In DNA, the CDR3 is TGTGCCAGCAGATCCGAACAGGGGCGGTGGCCCCAGCATTTT.

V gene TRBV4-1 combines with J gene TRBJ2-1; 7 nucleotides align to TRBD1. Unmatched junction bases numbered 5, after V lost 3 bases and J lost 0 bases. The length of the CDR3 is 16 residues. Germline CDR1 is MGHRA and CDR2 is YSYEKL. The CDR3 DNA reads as TGCGCCAGCAGCCATGACAGGGAGCCCTCCTACAATGAGCAGTTCTTC. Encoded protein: CASSHDREPSYNEQFF.

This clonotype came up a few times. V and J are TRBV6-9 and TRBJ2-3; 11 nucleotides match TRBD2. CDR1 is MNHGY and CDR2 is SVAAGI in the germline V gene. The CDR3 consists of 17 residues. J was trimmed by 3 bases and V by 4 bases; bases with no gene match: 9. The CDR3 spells CASSFGSGGARTDTQYF. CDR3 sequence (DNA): TGTGCCAGCAGTTTCGGTAGCGGGGGGGCCCGGACAGATACGCAGTATTTT.

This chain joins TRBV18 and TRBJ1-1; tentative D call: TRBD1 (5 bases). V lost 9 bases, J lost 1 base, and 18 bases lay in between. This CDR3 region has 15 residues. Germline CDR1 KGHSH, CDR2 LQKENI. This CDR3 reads CASSRDGPQNTEAFF. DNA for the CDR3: TGTGCCAGTTCGAGGGACGGTCCGCAGAACACTGAAGCTTTCTTT.

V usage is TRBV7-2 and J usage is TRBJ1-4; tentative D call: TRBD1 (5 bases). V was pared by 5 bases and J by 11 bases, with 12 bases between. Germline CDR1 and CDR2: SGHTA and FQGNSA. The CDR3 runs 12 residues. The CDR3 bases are TGTGCCAGCAGCCCTGGGGAGGGGAAACTGTTTTTT. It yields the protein CASSPGEGKLFF.

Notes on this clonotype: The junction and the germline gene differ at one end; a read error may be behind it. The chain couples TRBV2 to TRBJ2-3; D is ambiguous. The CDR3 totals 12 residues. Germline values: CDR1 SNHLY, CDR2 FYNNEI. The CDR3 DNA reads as TGTGCCAGCAGTGAGATGGCCCGGACGCTGTATTTT. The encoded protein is CASSEMARTLYF.

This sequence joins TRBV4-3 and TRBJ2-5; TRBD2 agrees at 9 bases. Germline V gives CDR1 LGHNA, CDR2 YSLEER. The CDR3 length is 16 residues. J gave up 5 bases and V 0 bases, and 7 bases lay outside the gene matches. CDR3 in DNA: TGCGCCAGCAGCCAAGAAGGCGGGGGGGCCGAGGAGACCCAGTACTTC. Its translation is CASSQEGGGAEETQYF.

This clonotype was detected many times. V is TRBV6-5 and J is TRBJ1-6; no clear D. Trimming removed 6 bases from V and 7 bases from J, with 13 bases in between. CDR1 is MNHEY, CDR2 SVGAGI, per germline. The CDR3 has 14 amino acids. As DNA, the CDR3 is TGTGCCAGCAGGTCCTCCGGATCGAATTCACCCCTCCACTTT. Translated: CASRSSGSNSPLHF.

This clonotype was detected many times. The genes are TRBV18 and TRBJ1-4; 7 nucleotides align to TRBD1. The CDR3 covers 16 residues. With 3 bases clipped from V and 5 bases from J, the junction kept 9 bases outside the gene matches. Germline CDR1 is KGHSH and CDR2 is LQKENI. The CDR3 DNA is TGTGCCAGCTCACCCCCTCCGGGACAGACAAATGAAAAACTGTTTTTT. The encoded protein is CASSPPPGQTNEKLFF.

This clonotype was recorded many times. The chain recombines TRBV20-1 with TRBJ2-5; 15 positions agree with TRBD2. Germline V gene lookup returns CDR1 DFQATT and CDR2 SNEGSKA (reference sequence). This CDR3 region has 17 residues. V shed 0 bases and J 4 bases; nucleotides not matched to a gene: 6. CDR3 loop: CSARDTGLAGGRETQYF. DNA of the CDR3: TGCAGTGCTAGAGATACCGGACTAGCGGGGGGGCGAGAGACCCAGTACTTC.

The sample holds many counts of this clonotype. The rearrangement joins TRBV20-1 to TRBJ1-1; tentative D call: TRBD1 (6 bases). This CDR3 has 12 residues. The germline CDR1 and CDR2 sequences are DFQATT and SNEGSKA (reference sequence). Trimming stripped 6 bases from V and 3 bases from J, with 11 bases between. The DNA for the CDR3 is TGCAGTGCCCCGCCAGGGGACACTGAAGCTTTCTTT. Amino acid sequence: CSAPPGDTEAFF.